This TCR beta chain emerged from a study of blood T cell repertoires in COVID-19. Background on the study: Material from acute and convalescent COVID-19 was sourced from the United States, Italy and Spain. The analysed material was cDNA or gDNA that came from T cells, B-cell-depleted T cells, or PBMCs.

From germline, CDR1 is SGHRS and CDR2 YFSETQ. J lost 10 bases, V lost 4 bases, and 9 bases had no gene match. This CDR3 has 13 residues. This clone was seen only a few times. Study processing details: For nucleated cells, counts were estimated from reference gene primer amplification. Assay used: immunoSEQ multiplex PCR; TCRdb lists only in-frame clones, some missing. That table is the source of V, J and clone size, and D and trimming were worked out from the DNA. Of about 69,000 clones in the sample, roughly 79% are singletons; the top ten hold more than 40%. The specimen was peripheral blood. The chain is built from TRBV5-1 and TRBJ1-1, with TRBD1 matching over 8 bases. This TCR came from a human donor in a cohort sampled during active COVID-19. The CDR3, as DNA: TGCGCCAGCAGCACCGACAGGGGAATTAGAGCTTTCTTT. This gives the protein CASSTDRGIRAFF.